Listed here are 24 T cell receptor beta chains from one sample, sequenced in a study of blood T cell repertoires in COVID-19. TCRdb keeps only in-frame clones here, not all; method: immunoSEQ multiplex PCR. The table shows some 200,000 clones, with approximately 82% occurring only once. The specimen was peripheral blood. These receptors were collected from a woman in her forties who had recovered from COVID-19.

The CDR3 loop is CASSRYPTGTYGYTF. The CDR3 DNA sequence: TGTGCCAGCAGTCGCTACCCGACAGGGACCTATGGCTACACCTTC. V usage is TRBV6-5 and J usage is TRBJ1-2, with 7 bases that match TRBD1. This CDR3 contains 15 residues. J was trimmed by 4 bases and V by 5 bases; bases with no gene match: 10. Germline values: CDR1 MNHEY, CDR2 SVGAGI.

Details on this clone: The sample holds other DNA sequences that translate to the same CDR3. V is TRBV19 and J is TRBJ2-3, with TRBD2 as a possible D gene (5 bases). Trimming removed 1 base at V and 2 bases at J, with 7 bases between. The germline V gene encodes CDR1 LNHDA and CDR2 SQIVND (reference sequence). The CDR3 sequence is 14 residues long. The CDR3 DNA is TGTGCCAGTAGTATAGGAGGGAACACAGATACGCAGTATTTT. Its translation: CASSIGGNTDTQYF.

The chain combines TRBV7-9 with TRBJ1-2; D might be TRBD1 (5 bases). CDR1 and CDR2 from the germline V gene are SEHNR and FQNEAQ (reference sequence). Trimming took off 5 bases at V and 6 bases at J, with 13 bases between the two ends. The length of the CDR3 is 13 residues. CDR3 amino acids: CASSPPGVHGYTF. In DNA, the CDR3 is TGTGCCAGCAGCCCGCCGGGGGTTCATGGCTACACCTTC.

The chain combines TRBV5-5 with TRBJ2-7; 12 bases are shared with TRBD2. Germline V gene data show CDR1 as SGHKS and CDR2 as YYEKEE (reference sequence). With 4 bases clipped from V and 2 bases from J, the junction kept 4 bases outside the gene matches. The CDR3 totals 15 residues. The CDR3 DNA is TGTGCCAGCAGCGAGACTAGCGGGGGTGCCTACGAGCAGTACTTC. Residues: CASSETSGGAYEQYF.

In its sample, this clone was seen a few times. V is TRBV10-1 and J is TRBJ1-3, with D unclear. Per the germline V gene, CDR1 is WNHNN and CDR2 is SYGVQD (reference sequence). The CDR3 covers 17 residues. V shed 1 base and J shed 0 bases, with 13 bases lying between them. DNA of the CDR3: TGCGCCAGCAGTGAGTGTGGGCTATACCTCTCTGGAAACACCATATATTTT. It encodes CASSECGLYLSGNTIYF.

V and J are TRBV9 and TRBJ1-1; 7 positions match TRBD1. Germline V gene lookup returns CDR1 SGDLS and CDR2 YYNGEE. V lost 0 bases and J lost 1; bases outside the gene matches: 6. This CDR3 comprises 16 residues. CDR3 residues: CASSVGVGTENTEAFF. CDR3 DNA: TGTGCCAGCAGCGTAGGGGTGGGGACAGAGAACACTGAAGCTTTCTTT.

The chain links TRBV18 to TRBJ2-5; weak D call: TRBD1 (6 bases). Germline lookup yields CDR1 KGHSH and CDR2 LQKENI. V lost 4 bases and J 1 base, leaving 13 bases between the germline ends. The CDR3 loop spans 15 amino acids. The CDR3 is CASSRREGGQETQYF. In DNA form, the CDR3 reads TGTGCCAGCTCACGTCGGGAAGGGGGCCAAGAGACCCAGTACTTC.

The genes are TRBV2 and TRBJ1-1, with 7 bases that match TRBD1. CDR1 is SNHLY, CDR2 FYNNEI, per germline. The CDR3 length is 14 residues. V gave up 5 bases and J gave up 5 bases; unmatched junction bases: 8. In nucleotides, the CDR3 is TGTGCCAGCAGTCGACAGGGTGGTAAAACTGAAGCTTTCTTT. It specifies CASSRQGGKTEAFF.

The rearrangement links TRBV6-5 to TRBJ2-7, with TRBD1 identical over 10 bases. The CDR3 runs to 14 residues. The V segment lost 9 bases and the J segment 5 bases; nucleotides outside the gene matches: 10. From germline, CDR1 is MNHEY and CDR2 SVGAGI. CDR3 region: CASSGTGVRNEQYF. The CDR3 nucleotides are TGTGCCAGTTCCGGGACAGGGGTTAGGAACGAGCAGTACTTC.

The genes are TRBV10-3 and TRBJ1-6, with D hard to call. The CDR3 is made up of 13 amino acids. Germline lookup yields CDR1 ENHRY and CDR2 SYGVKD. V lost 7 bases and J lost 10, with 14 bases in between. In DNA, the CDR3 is TGTGCCATCACAGAGGGTCGAGGATCACCCCTCCACTTT. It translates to CAITEGRGSPLHF.

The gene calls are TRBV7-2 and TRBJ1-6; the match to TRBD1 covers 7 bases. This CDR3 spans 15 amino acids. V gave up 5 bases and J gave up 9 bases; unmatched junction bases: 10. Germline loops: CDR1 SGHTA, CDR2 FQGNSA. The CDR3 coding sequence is TGTGCCAGCAGCCAAGAAGGGGGCGCCTCTTCACCCCTCCACTTT. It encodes CASSQEGGASSPLHF.

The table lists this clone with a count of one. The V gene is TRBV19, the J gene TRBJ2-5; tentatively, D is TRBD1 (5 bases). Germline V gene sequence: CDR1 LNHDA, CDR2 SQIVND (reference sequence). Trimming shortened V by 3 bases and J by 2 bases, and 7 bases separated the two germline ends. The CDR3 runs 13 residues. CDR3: CASSIAGQETQYF. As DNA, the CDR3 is TGTGCCAGTAGTATCGCAGGGCAAGAGACCCAGTACTTC.

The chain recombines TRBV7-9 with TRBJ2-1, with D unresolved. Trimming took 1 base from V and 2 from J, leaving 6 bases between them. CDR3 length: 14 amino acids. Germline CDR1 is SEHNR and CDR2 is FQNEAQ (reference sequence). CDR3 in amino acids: CASSLDLPYNEQFF. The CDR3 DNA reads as TGTGCCAGCAGCTTAGATCTACCCTACAATGAGCAGTTCTTC.

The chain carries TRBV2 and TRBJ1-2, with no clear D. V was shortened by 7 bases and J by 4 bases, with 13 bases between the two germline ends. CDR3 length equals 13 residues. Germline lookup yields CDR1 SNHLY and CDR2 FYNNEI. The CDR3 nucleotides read TGTGCCAGCACCCTAACTAGAGCCTATGGCTACACCTTC. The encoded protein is CASTLTRAYGYTF.

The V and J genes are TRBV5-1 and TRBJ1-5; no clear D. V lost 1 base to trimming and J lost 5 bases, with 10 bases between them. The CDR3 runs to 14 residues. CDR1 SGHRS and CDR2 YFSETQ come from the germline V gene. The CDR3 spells CASSLYGEDQPQHF. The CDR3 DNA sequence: TGCGCCAGCAGCTTGTACGGAGAGGATCAGCCCCAGCATTTT.

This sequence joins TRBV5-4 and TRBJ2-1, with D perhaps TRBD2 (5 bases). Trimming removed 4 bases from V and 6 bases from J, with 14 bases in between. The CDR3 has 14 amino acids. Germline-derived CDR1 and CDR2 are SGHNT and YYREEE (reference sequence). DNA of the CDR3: TGTGCCAGCAGCCAAGAATCTAGCAGCAATGAGCAGTTCTTC. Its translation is CASSQESSSNEQFF.

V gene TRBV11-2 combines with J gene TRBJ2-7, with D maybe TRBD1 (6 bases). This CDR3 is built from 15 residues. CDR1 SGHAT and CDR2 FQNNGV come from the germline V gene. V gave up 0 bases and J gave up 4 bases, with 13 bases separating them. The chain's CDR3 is CASSLDLNRVYEQYF. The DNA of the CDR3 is TGTGCCAGCAGCTTAGATCTTAACAGGGTTTACGAGCAGTACTTC.

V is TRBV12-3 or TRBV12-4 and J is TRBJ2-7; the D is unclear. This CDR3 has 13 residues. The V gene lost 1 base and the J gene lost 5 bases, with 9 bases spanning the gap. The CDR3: CASSLGQLDEQYF. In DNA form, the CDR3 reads TGTGCCAGCAGTTTAGGGCAGCTAGACGAGCAGTACTTC.

The DNA of the CDR3 is TGTGCCAGCAGTACCGACAGGGTATTATCTGAAGCTTTCTTT. It yields the protein CASSTDRVLSEAFF. The V call is TRBV27, the J call TRBJ1-1; 7 nucleotides agree with TRBD1. The germline CDR1 and CDR2 sequences are MNHEY and SMNVEV (reference sequence). The junction had 9 bases not matched to a gene; V was cut back by 5 bases and J by 6 bases. This CDR3 has 14 residues.

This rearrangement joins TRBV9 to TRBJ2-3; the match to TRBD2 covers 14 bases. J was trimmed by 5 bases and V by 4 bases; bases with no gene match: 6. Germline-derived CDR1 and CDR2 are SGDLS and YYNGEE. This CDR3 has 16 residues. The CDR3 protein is CASSPPGTSGGDTQYF. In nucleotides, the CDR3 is TGTGCCAGCAGCCCCCCCGGGACTAGCGGGGGAGATACGCAGTATTTT.

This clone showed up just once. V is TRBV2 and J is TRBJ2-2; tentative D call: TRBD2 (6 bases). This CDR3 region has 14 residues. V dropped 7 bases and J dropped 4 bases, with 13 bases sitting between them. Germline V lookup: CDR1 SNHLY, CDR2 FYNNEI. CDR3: CASKRGASTGELFF. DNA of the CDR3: TGTGCCAGCAAGCGCGGGGCATCCACCGGGGAGCTGTTTTTT.

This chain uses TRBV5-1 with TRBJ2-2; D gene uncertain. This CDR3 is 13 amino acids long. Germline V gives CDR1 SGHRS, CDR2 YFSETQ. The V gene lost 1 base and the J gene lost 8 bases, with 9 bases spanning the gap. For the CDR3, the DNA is TGCGCCAGCAGCTTGACGACTGAAGGGGAGCTGTTTTTT. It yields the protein CASSLTTEGELFF.

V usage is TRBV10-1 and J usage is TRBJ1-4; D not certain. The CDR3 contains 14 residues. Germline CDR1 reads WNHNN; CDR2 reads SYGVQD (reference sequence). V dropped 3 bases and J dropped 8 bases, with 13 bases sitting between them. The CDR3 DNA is TGCGCCAGCAGTGAAGGAGGGTCGCAGGAAAAACTGTTTTTT. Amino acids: CASSEGGSQEKLFF.

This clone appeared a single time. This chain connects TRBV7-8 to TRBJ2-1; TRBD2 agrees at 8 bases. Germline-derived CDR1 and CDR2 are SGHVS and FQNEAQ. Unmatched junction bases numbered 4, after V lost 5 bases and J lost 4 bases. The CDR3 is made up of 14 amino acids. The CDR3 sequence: CASSSGGAYNEQFF. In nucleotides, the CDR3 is TGTGCCAGCAGCAGCGGGGGCGCTTACAATGAGCAGTTCTTC.